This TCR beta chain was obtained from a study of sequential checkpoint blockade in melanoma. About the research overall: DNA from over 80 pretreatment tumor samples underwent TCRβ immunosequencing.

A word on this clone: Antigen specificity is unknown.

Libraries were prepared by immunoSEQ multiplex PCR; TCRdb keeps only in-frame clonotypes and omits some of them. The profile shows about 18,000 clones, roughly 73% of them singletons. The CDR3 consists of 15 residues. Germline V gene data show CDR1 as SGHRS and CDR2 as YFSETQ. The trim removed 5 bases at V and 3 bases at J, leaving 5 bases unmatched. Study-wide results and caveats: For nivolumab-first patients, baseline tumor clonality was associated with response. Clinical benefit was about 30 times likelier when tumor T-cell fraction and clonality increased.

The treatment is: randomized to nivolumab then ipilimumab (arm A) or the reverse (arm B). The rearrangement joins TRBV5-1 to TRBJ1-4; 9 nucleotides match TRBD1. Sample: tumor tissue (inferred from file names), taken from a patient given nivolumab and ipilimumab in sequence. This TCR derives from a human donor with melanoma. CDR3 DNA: TGCGCCAGCAGTCGGACAGGGGATGCTAATGAAAAACTGTTTTTT. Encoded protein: CASSRTGDANEKLFF.